This T cell receptor (beta chain) was recovered during a study of blood T cell repertoires in COVID-19. Germline CDR1 and CDR2: SNHLY and FYNNEI. The CDR3 is 17 amino acids. V was cut by 6 bases and J by 5 bases, with 25 bases left in between. TCRdb keeps only in-frame clones here, not all; method: immunoSEQ multiplex PCR. The sample holds 390,000 or so clones; approximately 87% are singletons and the top ten take roughly a tenth. The sequence was obtained from a woman aged 45-65 years who had recovered from COVID-19. The genes are TRBV2 and TRBJ2-5; tentative D call: TRBD1 (6 bases). Input material: PBMCs or T cells enriched from blood (not recorded which). In DNA form, the CDR3 reads TGTGCCAGCAGCGTTGGTTTGGACAGCCAGAGGAGGGAGACCCAGTACTTC. Residues: CASSVGLDSQRRETQYF.